This T cell receptor beta chain was identified during a study of response to subunit inactivated influenza vaccine. Whole-study results and caveats: With each seasonal influenza vaccination, the authors suggested, few new T cells are recruited.

This clonotype was recorded a few times. Its antigen is as yet unknown. The CDR3 contains 13 residues. The V gene lost 1 base and the J gene lost 2 bases, with 5 bases spanning the gap. The germline gives CDR1 DFQATT, CDR2 SNEGSKA (reference sequence). In TCRdb, the RT-PCR reads were re-called with MiXCR into one record per CDR3 protein. Of roughly 780,000 distinct CDR3 sequences listed, around a sixth are singletons. This receptor was taken from a man between 45 and 60 years old who received an inactivated influenza vaccine. The sample here was PBMCs from blood, taken 5 days after vaccination. V and J are TRBV20-1 and TRBJ2-2; D ambiguous. CDR3 in amino acids: CSARVSNTGELFF. CDR3 sequence (DNA): TGCAGTGCTAGAGTCAGTAACACCGGGGAGCTGTTTTTT.